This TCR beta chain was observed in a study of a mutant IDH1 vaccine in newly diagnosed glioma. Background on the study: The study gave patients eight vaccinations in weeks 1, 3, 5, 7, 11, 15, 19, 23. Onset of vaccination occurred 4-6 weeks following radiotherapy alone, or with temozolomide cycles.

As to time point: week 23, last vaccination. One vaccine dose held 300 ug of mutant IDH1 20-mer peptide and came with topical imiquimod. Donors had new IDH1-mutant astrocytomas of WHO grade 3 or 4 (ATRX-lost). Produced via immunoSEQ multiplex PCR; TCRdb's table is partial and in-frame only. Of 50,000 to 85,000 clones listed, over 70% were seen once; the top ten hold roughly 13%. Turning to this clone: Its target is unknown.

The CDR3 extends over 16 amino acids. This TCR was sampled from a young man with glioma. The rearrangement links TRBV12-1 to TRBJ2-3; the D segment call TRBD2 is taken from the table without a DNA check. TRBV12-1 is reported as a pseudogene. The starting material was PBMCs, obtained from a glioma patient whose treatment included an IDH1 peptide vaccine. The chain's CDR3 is CASSFGPRGRTDTQYF. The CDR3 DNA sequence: TGTGCCAGCAGCTTTGGTCCACGCGGCCGCACAGATACGCAGTATTTT.